A single sample is the source of the 24 T cell receptor beta chains below, sequenced in a study of blood T cell repertoires in COVID-19. Using immunoSEQ multiplex PCR, the repertoire was profiled, and TCRdb retains in-frame clones only, with some absent. This table has some 200,000 clones, around 82% appearing once. The sequenced sample consisted of PBMCs or T cells enriched from blood (not recorded which). The receptors stem from a woman between 55 and 75 years old with acute COVID-19.

The table lists this clone with a few counts. The rearrangement uses TRBV11-3 and TRBJ2-1; 7 bases agree with TRBD1. This CDR3 has 16 amino acids. The germline V gene encodes CDR1 SGHNT and CDR2 YENEEA. Losses at the gene ends were 5 bases for V and 6 bases for J; bases not matched to a gene: 13. CDR3 nucleotides: TGTGCCAGCAGCGAAGGAACAGGGACAGACTCCAATGAGCAGTTCTTC. Translated, it gives CASSEGTGTDSNEQFF.

The chain recombines TRBV6-1 with TRBJ2-7; D gene unclear. The germline V gene has CDR1 MNHNS and CDR2 SASEGT. CDR3 length: 14 residues. V lost 3 bases to trimming and J lost 2 bases, with 11 bases between them. The CDR3 DNA sequence: TGTGCCAGCAGTGACCAACGGTACCCCTACGAGCAGTACTTC. This gives the protein CASSDQRYPYEQYF.

The chain recombines TRBV19 with TRBJ1-5; 7 nucleotides align to TRBD1. CDR1 LNHDA and CDR2 SQIVND come from the germline V gene (reference sequence). The CDR3 extends over 15 amino acids. Trimming took 10 bases from V and 0 from J; bases not matched to a gene: 9. The CDR3 DNA is TGTGCCATCCAGGACAGGCACCTTAGCAATCAGCCCCAGCATTTT. Amino acids: CAIQDRHLSNQPQHF.

J is TRBJ2-3 and V is TRBV3-1 (or the pseudogene TRBV3-2); tentative D call: TRBD2 (5 bases). CDR1 is LGHDT, CDR2 YNNKEL, per germline (reference sequence). Trimming left V 0 bases short and J 10 bases short, with 11 bases between. This CDR3 is built from 13 residues. CDR3 loop: CASSQEKRVPQYF. As DNA, the CDR3 is TGTGCCAGCAGCCAAGAGAAGAGGGTACCGCAGTATTTT.

This chain links TRBV4-1 with TRBJ2-1; 11 bases agree with TRBD2. There are 14 residues in the CDR3. V lost 5 bases and J lost 6; bases outside the gene matches: 3. CDR1 and CDR2 (germline): MGHRA, YSYEKL. The CDR3 sequence: CASSWGLAANEQFF. The DNA of the CDR3 is TGCGCCAGCAGCTGGGGACTAGCGGCCAATGAGCAGTTCTTC.

The chain has TRBV21-1 and TRBJ1-6; the tabulated D call, TRBD1, remains unverified against the DNA. TRBV21-1 is reported as a pseudogene. The CDR3 runs to 16 residues. CDR3 sequence (DNA): TGTGCCAGCAGCAAACGGGGACAGGGGGCTTGTTCACCCCTCCACTTT. The encoded protein is CASSKRGQGACSPLHF.

This chain connects TRBV7-2 to TRBJ1-5; weak D call: TRBD1 (6 bases). CDR1 SGHTA and CDR2 FQGNSA come from the germline V gene. The CDR3 extends over 16 amino acids. Trimming left V 4 bases short and J 0 bases short, with 13 bases between. CDR3 residues: CASSSTGIISNQPQHF. CDR3 nucleotide sequence: TGTGCCAGCAGCTCCACAGGGATTATTAGCAATCAGCCCCAGCATTTT.

The chain joins TRBV19 to TRBJ2-1, with 10 nucleotides matching TRBD1. Germline V gene sequence: CDR1 LNHDA, CDR2 SQIVND (reference sequence). The CDR3 has 14 residues. The V and J ends lost 5 bases and 5 bases, in that order; junction bases with no gene match: 3. The CDR3 DNA sequence: TGTGCCAGTAGTCCTGGGACAGGGGACAATGAGCAGTTCTTC. Encoded protein: CASSPGTGDNEQFF.

J is TRBJ1-5 and V is TRBV15, with a weak D call TRBD1 (5 bases). The CDR3 covers 14 residues. Germline V gene data show CDR1 as LNHNV and CDR2 as YYDKDF (reference sequence). V lost 0 bases and J lost 10, with 13 bases in between. The CDR3 sequence: CATSRDLQGRPQHF. CDR3 DNA sequence: TGTGCCACCAGCAGAGATCTGCAGGGCCGCCCCCAGCATTTT.

This clone was seen once. Distinct nucleotide sequences in the sample also encode this CDR3. The V call is TRBV19, the J call TRBJ2-7; perhaps TRBD2 as D (5 bases). The V and J ends lost 8 bases and 3 bases respectively, with 11 bases between them. Per germline, CDR1 LNHDA and CDR2 SQIVND (reference sequence). The CDR3 runs 12 residues. The CDR3 DNA is TGTGCCAGTTCCTCGGGGTTCTACGAGCAGTACTTC. Protein: CASSSGFYEQYF.

The CDR3 nucleotides read TGCGCCAGCAGCCAAGTATTTAGCCCCCAGGGCGCCCCCTCCGAGCAGCCCCAGCATTTT. The encoded protein is CASSQVFSPQGAPSEQPQHF. The chain recombines TRBV4-1 with TRBJ1-5, with TRBD1 as a possible D gene (5 bases). Deletions cut 1 base from V and 7 bases from J, with 29 bases between. In germline, CDR1 is MGHRA, CDR2 YSYEKL. CDR3 size: 20 residues.

This clone is a singleton in its sample. The chain couples TRBV7-2 to TRBJ2-7; 9 bases map to TRBD2. Losses at the gene ends were 5 bases for V and 7 bases for J; bases not matched to a gene: 9. Germline V gene sequence: CDR1 SGHTA, CDR2 FQGNSA. This CDR3 spans 14 amino acids. The CDR3 reads CASSPLAGAWEQYF. The CDR3, as DNA: TGTGCCAGCAGCCCGTTAGCGGGAGCGTGGGAGCAGTACTTC.

The chain carries TRBV4-2 and TRBJ1-1; 8 positions match TRBD1. Germline CDR1 is LGHNA and CDR2 is YNFKEQ. The CDR3 totals 14 residues. The V segment lost 5 bases and the J segment 2 bases; nucleotides outside the gene matches: 4. The CDR3: CASSKDRANTEAFF. Written as DNA, the CDR3 is TGTGCCAGCAGCAAGGACAGGGCCAACACTGAAGCTTTCTTT.

The chain couples TRBV5-1 to TRBJ2-1; no definite D call. V was shortened by 4 bases and J by 0 bases, with 17 bases between the two germline ends. Germline V gives CDR1 SGHRS, CDR2 YFSETQ. The length of the CDR3 is 17 residues. The CDR3, as DNA: TGCGCCAGCAGCCTGGAAGCAACGGGTAGCTCCTACAATGAGCAGTTCTTC. This sequence encodes CASSLEATGSSYNEQFF.

The V and J genes are TRBV10-3 and TRBJ1-5; maybe TRBD1 (5 bases). Germline V lookup: CDR1 ENHRY, CDR2 SYGVKD. V gave up 10 bases and J gave up 8 bases, with 21 bases separating them. The CDR3 is made up of 14 amino acids. CDR3 protein: CATNSRGVGEPQHF. CDR3 coding DNA: TGTGCCACTAATAGCCGGGGGGTCGGGGAGCCCCAGCATTTT.

The chain has TRBV6-5 and TRBJ1-1; D is uncertain. Germline V gene sequence: CDR1 MNHEY, CDR2 SVGAGI. This CDR3 spans 16 amino acids. The germline V and J ends were trimmed by 4 bases and 1 base, with 16 bases remaining between them. As DNA, the CDR3 is TGTGCCAGCAGTTCTCGAAACGGAGGAGCGAACACTGAAGCTTTCTTT. This encodes CASSSRNGGANTEAFF.

The chain joins TRBV19 to TRBJ2-1, with 13 bases matching TRBD2. Trimming cost V 5 bases and J 7 bases; bases outside gene matches: 8. Germline loops: CDR1 LNHDA, CDR2 SQIVND (reference sequence). This CDR3 comprises 16 residues. CDR3 DNA sequence: TGTGCCAGTAGTGCCGAACTAGCGGGAGGGCCAAATGAGCAGTTCTTC. The encoded protein is CASSAELAGGPNEQFF.

The rearrangement links TRBV7-9 to TRBJ1-5; 8 bases agree with TRBD1. This CDR3 is 16 amino acids long. The J segment lost 2 bases and the V segment lost 0 bases, leaving 3 bases of the junction unmatched. Germline CDR1 SEHNR, CDR2 FQNEAQ (reference sequence). The CDR3 region is CASSLALGQGNQPQHF. Written as DNA, the CDR3 is TGTGCCAGCAGCTTAGCGCTGGGACAGGGCAATCAGCCCCAGCATTTT.

This sequence joins TRBV3-1 (or the pseudogene TRBV3-2) and TRBJ2-3, with 9 bases identical to TRBD2. The CDR3 is made up of 15 amino acids. Germline V gene sequence: CDR1 LGHDT, CDR2 YNNKEL (reference sequence). V shed 5 bases, J shed 4 bases, and the junction held 7 bases outside the gene matches. CDR3 in amino acids: CASSSRREGPDTQYF. CDR3 sequence (DNA): TGTGCCAGCAGCTCTCGGCGGGAGGGCCCAGATACGCAGTATTTT.

The chain carries TRBV6-1 and TRBJ2-4, with TRBD2 as a possible D gene (5 bases). Deletions cut 1 base from V and 8 bases from J, with 9 bases between. Germline lookup yields CDR1 MNHNS and CDR2 SASEGT. The CDR3 has 13 amino acids. The CDR3 sequence: CASSEVERDIQYF. CDR3 DNA: TGTGCCAGCAGTGAAGTAGAGAGGGACATTCAGTACTTC.

This chain links TRBV11-2 with TRBJ1-4, with TRBD1 as a possible D gene (6 bases). CDR1 and CDR2 from the germline V gene are SGHAT and FQNNGV. The CDR3 has 14 amino acids. Trimming pared 1 base from V and 14 bases from J, leaving 17 bases between. CDR3 in amino acids: CASSLGTSRTELFF. The CDR3 coding sequence is TGTGCCAGCAGCTTAGGCACCTCGCGGACAGAGCTGTTTTTT.

This clone came up many times. V gene TRBV19 combines with J gene TRBJ2-7, with 7 bases fitting TRBD2. The germline CDR1 and CDR2 sequences are LNHDA and SQIVND (reference sequence). J was trimmed by 2 bases and V by 5 bases; bases with no gene match: 3. The CDR3 has 13 residues. The CDR3 DNA reads TGTGCCAGTAGTTCCGGGACTACCTACGAGCAGTACTTC. This codes for CASSSGTTYEQYF.

The chain links TRBV2 to TRBJ1-6, with unresolved D. There are 13 residues in the CDR3. Trimming shortened V by 7 bases and J by 9 bases, and 13 bases separated the two germline ends. CDR1 is SNHLY, CDR2 FYNNEI, per germline. The CDR3 DNA sequence: TGTGCCAGCACCGCCCGGGCGGGTTCACCCCTCCACTTT. Encoded protein: CASTARAGSPLHF.

V is TRBV10-3 and J is TRBJ2-7; D possibly corresponds to TRBD2 (6 bases). CDR3 length: 14 residues. The V end was cut by 5 bases, the J end by 3 bases, with 14 bases between. The germline V gene has CDR1 ENHRY and CDR2 SYGVKD. CDR3 in amino acids: CAISTSGLLYEQYF. CDR3 sequence (DNA): TGTGCCATCAGTACATCGGGACTGCTCTACGAGCAGTACTTC.